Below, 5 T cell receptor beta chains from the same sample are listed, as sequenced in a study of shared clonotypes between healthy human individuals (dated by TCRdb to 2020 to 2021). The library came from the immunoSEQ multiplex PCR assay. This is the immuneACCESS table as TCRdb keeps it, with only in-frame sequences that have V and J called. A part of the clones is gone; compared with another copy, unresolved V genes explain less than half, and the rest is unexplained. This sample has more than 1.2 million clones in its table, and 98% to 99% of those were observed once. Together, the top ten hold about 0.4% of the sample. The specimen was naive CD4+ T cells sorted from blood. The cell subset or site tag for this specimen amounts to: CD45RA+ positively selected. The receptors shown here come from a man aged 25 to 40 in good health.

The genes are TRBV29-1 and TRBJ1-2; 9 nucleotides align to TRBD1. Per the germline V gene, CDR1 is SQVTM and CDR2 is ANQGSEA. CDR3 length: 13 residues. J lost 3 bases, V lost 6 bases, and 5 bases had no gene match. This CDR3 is CSVVTGGDYGYTF. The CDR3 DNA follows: TGCAGCGTAGTTACAGGGGGCGACTATGGCTACACCTTC.

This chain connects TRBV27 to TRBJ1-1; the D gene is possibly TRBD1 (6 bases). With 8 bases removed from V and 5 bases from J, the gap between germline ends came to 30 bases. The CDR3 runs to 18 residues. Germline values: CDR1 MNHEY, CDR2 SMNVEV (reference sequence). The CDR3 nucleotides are TGTGCCAGCTCCCTGGACAGTCGTCCCTTTTCTGCGGGTACTGAAGCTTTCTTT. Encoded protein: CASSLDSRPFSAGTEAFF.

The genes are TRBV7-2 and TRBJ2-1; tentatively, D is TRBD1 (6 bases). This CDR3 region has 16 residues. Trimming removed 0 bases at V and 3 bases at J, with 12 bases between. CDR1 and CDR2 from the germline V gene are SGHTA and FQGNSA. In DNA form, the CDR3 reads TGTGCCAGCAGCTTAGCTTCAGGGGCCTACTACAATGAGCAGTTCTTC. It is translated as CASSLASGAYYNEQFF.

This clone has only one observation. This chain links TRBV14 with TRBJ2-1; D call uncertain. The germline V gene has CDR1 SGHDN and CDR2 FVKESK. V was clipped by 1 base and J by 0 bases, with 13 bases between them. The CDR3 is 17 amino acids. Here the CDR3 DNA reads TGTGCCAGCAGCCAAGTGAACTTCCAGAGCTCCTACAATGAGCAGTTCTTC. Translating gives CASSQVNFQSSYNEQFF.

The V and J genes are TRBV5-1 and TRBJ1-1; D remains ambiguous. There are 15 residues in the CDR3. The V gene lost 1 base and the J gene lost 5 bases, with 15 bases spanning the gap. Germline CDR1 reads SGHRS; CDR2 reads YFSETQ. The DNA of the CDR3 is TGCGCCAGCAGCTTGTTAGGGATTAGAGAAACTGAAGCTTTCTTT. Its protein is CASSLLGIRETEAFF. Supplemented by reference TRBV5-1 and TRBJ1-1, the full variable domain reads KAGVTQTPRYLIKTRGQQVTLSCSPISGHRSVSWYQQTPGQGLQFLFEYFSETQRNKGNFPGRFSGRQFSNSRSEMNVSTLELGDSALYLCASSLLGIRETEAFFGQGTRLTVV.